This T cell receptor (beta chain) was identified during a study of response to subunit inactivated influenza vaccine. This clonotype was seen only a few times. TCRdb reprocessed the RT-PCR reads with MiXCR, giving one entry per CDR3 protein. The sample has approximately 500,000 distinct CDR3 sequences, 20% to 25% seen once. The V and J ends lost 2 bases and 9 bases respectively, with 8 bases between them. The length of the CDR3 is 12 residues. Germline CDR1 and CDR2: MNHEY and SVGEGT. The data were also submitted as part of a second study, on T cells expressing NK-cell markers. That work contributes: What made the TCR beta cDNA was 5'RACE template switching with UMIs. Sequenced donors, eight in total, included seven who were HCMV-seropositive and one who was seronegative.

The rearrangement joins TRBV6-2 or TRBV6-3 to TRBJ1-5; D is unresolved. The TCR originated in a man aged 50 to 60 who received an inactivated influenza vaccine. The sequencing used CD4+ T cells sorted from PBMCs, collected roughly 12 days after vaccination. The CDR3 DNA sequence: TGTGCCAGCAGTTACACAACCGGGCCCCAGCATTTT. Translated: CASSYTTGPQHF.